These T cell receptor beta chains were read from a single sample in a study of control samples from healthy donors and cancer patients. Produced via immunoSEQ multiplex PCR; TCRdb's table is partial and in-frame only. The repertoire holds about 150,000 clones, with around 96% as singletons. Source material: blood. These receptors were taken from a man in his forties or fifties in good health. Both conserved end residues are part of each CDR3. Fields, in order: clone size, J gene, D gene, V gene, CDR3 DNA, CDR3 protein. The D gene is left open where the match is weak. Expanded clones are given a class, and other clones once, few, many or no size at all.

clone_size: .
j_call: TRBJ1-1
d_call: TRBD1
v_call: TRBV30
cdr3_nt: TGTGCCTGGAGTGTATTTGGACAGGGATCTGAAGCTTTCTTT
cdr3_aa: CAWSVFGQGSEAFF

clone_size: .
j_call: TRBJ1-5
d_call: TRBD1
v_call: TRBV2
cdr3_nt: TGTGCCAGCAGCGGACAGGTCAATCAGCCCCAGCATTTT
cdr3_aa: CASSGQVNQPQHF

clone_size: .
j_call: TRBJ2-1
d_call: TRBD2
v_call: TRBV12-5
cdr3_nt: TGTGCTAGTGGTTTGTGGCTAGCGGGGGGAAATGAGCAGTTCTTC
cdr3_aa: CASGLWLAGGNEQFF

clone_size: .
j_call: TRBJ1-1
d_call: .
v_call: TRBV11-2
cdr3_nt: TGTGCCAGCAGCTTAGGGGGGTGGAACACTGAAGCTTTCTTT
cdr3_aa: CASSLGGWNTEAFF

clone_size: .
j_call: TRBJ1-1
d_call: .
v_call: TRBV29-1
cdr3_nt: TGCAGCGTCTCCGAGGGGACACCGATCGAAGCTTTCTTT
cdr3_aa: CSVSEGTPIEAFF

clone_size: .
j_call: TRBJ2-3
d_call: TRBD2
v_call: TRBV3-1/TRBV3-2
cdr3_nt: TGTGCCAGCAGCCAAGATGGGACTAGACGCACAGATACGCAGTATTTT
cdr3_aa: CASSQDGTRRTDTQYF

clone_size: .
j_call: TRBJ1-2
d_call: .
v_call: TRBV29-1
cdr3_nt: TGCAGCGCCGCGAACACGGGGGCCGCTCGGGGCTACACCTTC
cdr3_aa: CSAANTGAARGYTF

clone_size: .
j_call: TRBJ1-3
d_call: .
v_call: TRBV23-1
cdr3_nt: TGCGCCAGCAGTCTTCTTGATCGGAGGGCTGGAAACACCATATATTTT
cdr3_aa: CASSLLDRRAGNTIYF

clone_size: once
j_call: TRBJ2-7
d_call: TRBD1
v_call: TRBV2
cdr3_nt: TGTGCCAGCAGTAGTTTCAGGGGGAAAAGCTCCTACGAGCAGTACTTC
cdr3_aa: CASSSFRGKSSYEQYF

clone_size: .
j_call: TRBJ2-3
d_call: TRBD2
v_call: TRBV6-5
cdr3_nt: TGTGCCAGCAAAACTAGCGGGAGCACAGATACGCAGTATTTT
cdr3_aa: CASKTSGSTDTQYF

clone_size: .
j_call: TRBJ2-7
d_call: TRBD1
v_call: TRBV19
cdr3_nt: TGTGCCAGTAGTATAGGGACAGGCTATGGGGAGCAGTACTTC
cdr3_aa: CASSIGTGYGEQYF

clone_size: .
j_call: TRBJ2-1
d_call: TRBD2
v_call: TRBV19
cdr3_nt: TGTGCCAGTAGTGAGTCGCGGGGGTCGTACAATGAGCAGTTCTTC
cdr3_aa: CASSESRGSYNEQFF

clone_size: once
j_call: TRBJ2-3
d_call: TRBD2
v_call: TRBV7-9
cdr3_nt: TGTGCCAGCAGCCTAGGGACTAGCGGGCCGACAGATACGCAGTATTTT
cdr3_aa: CASSLGTSGPTDTQYF

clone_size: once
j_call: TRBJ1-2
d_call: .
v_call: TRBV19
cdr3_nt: TGTGCCAGTAGTCCCCAAAGATTTGGCTACACCTTC
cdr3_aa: CASSPQRFGYTF

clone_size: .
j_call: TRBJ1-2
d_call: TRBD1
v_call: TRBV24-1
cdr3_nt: TGTGCCACCAGTGAATTTACAGGGGACGGCTACACCTTC
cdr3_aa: CATSEFTGDGYTF

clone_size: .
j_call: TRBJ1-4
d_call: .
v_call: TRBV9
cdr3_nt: TGTGCCAGCAGCCGGGACGGAGAAAAACTGTTTTTT
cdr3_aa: CASSRDGEKLFF

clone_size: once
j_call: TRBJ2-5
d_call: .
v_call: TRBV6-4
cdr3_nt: TGTGCCAGCAGTGACCCGAGCCAGGGGGGTAAAGCGGAGACCCAGTACTTC
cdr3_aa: CASSDPSQGGKAETQYF

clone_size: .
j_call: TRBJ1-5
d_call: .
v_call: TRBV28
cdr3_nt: TGTGCCAGCAGTCTCCGCGGGGCAGGCGGCAATCAGCCCCAGCATTTT
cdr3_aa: CASSLRGAGGNQPQHF

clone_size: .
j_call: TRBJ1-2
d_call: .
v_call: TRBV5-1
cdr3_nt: TGCGCCAGCAGCCCACACCGGAGGGAGTACGGCTACACCTTC
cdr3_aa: CASSPHRREYGYTF

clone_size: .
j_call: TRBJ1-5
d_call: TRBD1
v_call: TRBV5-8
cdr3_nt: TGTGCCAGCAGCCTAGGACAGGGGGGTCTCCGCAATCAGCCCCAGCATTTT
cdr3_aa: CASSLGQGGLRNQPQHF

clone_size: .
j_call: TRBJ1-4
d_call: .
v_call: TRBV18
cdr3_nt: TGTGCCAGCTCACCAGAGGCAGGGGACCCAACTAATGAAAAACTGTTTTTT
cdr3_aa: CASSPEAGDPTNEKLFF

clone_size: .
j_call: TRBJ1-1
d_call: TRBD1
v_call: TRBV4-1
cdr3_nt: TGCGCCAGCAGCCAAGCGACAGGGTTCCGAACTGAAGCTTTCTTT
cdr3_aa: CASSQATGFRTEAFF

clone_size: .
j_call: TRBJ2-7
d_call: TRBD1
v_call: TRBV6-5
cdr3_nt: TGTGCCAGCAGTCCTTTGGACAGGAGGCCCTACGAGCAGTACTTC
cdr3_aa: CASSPLDRRPYEQYF

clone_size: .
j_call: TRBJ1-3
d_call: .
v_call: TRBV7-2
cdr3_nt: TGTGCCAGCAGCTTTCGGAATTTTGGAAACACCATATATTTT
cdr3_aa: CASSFRNFGNTIYF